Below, 25 T cell receptor beta chains from the same sample are listed, as sequenced in a study of shared clonotypes between healthy human individuals. The protocol was immunoSEQ multiplex PCR, while the TCRdb copy is restricted to in-frame clones and leaves out a portion. The sample consists of around 2.5 million clones, approximately 93% of them appearing once. What was sequenced was naive CD4+ T cells from PBMCs. Subset: CD45RA+ positively selected. These receptors were collected from a man aged 18 to 30 in good health. Some clones in this sample may be carry-over from other donors' samples.

Worth noting for this clone: The same CDR3 is also encoded by other DNA sequences in this sample. The chain links TRBV9 to TRBJ1-1; perhaps TRBD1 as D (5 bases). CDR1 is SGDLS, CDR2 YYNGEE, per germline. V was trimmed by 0 bases and J by 2 bases, leaving 8 bases between them. CDR3 length: 14 amino acids. The CDR3 sequence is CASSVVGPNTEAFF. CDR3 coding DNA: TGTGCCAGCAGCGTAGTGGGGCCCAACACTGAAGCTTTCTTT.

V usage is TRBV2 and J usage is TRBJ2-7, with D unresolved. The CDR3 sequence is 15 residues long. Per the germline V gene, CDR1 is SNHLY and CDR2 is FYNNEI. The V gene lost 7 bases and the J gene lost 3 bases, with 19 bases spanning the gap. CDR3 sequence: CASTYLGGGGYEQYF. The CDR3 nucleotides are TGTGCCAGCACCTACCTTGGCGGCGGTGGCTACGAGCAGTACTTC.

J is TRBJ2-1 and V is TRBV11-2, with D perhaps matching TRBD2 (5 bases). Germline CDR1 and CDR2: SGHAT and FQNNGV. CDR3 length: 13 amino acids. The ends were cut back, 7 bases at V and 9 bases at J, with 16 bases in the middle. The CDR3 DNA follows: TGTGCCAGCACCCAAGGACTTTACGGTGAGCAGTTCTTC. This encodes CASTQGLYGEQFF.

To note about this clone: The same CDR3 can be traced to other DNA sequences in this sample. The chain carries TRBV5-1 and TRBJ1-3; D ambiguous. Trimming removed 0 bases from V and 1 base from J, with 5 bases in between. CDR3 size: 14 residues. Germline loops: CDR1 SGHRS, CDR2 YFSETQ. This CDR3 reads CASSLGQSGNTIYF. The CDR3 bases are TGCGCCAGCAGCTTGGGTCAGTCTGGAAACACCATATATTTT.

This chain joins TRBV5-6 and TRBJ1-1; no firm D call. The CDR3 contains 14 residues. The V gene lost 0 bases and the J gene lost 1 base, with 7 bases spanning the gap. Germline assignment: CDR1 SGHDT and CDR2 YYEEEE. CDR3: CASSLAGWNTEAFF. Written as DNA, the CDR3 is TGTGCCAGCAGCTTGGCCGGTTGGAACACTGAAGCTTTCTTT. Full variable domain (outside the CDR3, taken from reference TRBV5-6 and TRBJ1-1): DAGVTQSPTHLIKTRGQQVTLRCSPKSGHDTVSWYQQALGQGPQFIFQYYEEEERQRGNFPDRFSGHQFPNYSSELNVNALLLGDSALYLCASSLAGWNTEAFFGQGTRLTVV.

The gene calls are TRBV4-2 and TRBJ1-3; D is uncertain. CDR1 and CDR2 from the germline V gene are LGHNA and YNFKEQ. The CDR3 contains 16 residues. Trimming pared 1 base from V and 0 bases from J, leaving 10 bases between. CDR3 sequence: CASSQVPLSSGNTIYF. As DNA, the CDR3 is TGTGCCAGCAGCCAAGTCCCGTTGAGCTCTGGAAACACCATATATTTT.

The chain recombines TRBV7-3 with TRBJ2-3, with D possibly matching TRBD1 (5 bases). This CDR3 has 14 amino acids. CDR1 and CDR2 (germline): SGHTA, FQGTGA. V was trimmed by 2 bases and J by 10 bases, leaving 16 bases between them. The CDR3 region is CASSLDPGIGAQYF. The CDR3 nucleotides are TGTGCCAGCAGCTTAGACCCAGGGATAGGGGCGCAGTATTTT.

The rearrangement joins TRBV2 to TRBJ1-1; D perhaps matches TRBD1 (5 bases). With 1 base removed from V and 0 bases from J, the gap between germline ends came to 9 bases. The CDR3 length is 15 residues. Germline V lookup: CDR1 SNHLY, CDR2 FYNNEI. The CDR3 sequence: CASSEGSRVNTEAFF. The CDR3 coding sequence is TGTGCCAGCAGTGAAGGAAGCAGGGTGAACACTGAAGCTTTCTTT.

The chain links TRBV11-3 to TRBJ2-7; 12 nucleotides line up with TRBD2. With 3 bases clipped from V and 2 bases from J, the junction kept 8 bases outside the gene matches. This CDR3 comprises 17 residues. The germline V gene encodes CDR1 SGHNT and CDR2 YENEEA. The CDR3 reads CASSLPPSGRAPYEQYF. CDR3 sequence (DNA): TGTGCCAGCAGCTTGCCCCCTAGCGGGAGGGCCCCCTACGAGCAGTACTTC.

The gene calls are TRBV7-2 and TRBJ2-7; tentative D call: TRBD1 (7 bases). Germline lookup yields CDR1 SGHTA and CDR2 FQGNSA. V was clipped by 3 bases and J by 4 bases, with 13 bases between them. The CDR3 sequence is 14 residues long. The CDR3 bases are TGTGCCAGCAGCTTTGCCAGGGGGGATTACGAGCAGTACTTC. The encoded protein is CASSFARGDYEQYF.

The chain employs TRBV5-1 and TRBJ2-1; 7 positions match TRBD2. Unmatched junction bases numbered 7, after V lost 1 base and J lost 9 bases. Germline CDR1 reads SGHRS; CDR2 reads YFSETQ. This CDR3 spans 14 amino acids. The CDR3 DNA reads as TGCGCCAGCAGCTTGCATCGGGAGGATGGTGAGCAGTTCTTC. Protein: CASSLHREDGEQFF.

This rearrangement joins TRBV27 to TRBJ2-2; TRBD2 agrees at 12 bases. CDR1 is MNHEY and CDR2 is SMNVEV in the germline V gene (reference sequence). The CDR3 extends over 15 amino acids. V lost 7 bases, J lost 6 bases, and 6 bases stayed unmatched. The CDR3 protein is CASKILAGGAGELFF. The CDR3 DNA reads as TGTGCCAGCAAAATACTAGCGGGAGGTGCCGGGGAGCTGTTTTTT.

This chain uses TRBV27 with TRBJ1-5; D not certain. Trimming removed 6 bases from V and 0 bases from J, with 15 bases in between. The CDR3 length is 16 residues. CDR1 and CDR2 (germline): MNHEY, SMNVEV (reference sequence). The CDR3 here is CASRSAQFTSNQPQHF. The CDR3 DNA reads as TGTGCCAGCAGGTCGGCACAGTTTACTAGCAATCAGCCCCAGCATTTT.

The chain recombines TRBV15 with TRBJ2-7, with D possibly matching TRBD2 (5 bases). This CDR3 contains 14 residues. In germline, CDR1 is LNHNV, CDR2 YYDKDF (reference sequence). Trimming stripped 0 bases from V and 5 bases from J, with 11 bases between. This chain's CDR3 is CATSRDNGRDEQYF. CDR3 DNA: TGTGCCACCAGCAGAGATAATGGGCGGGACGAGCAGTACTTC.

V and J are TRBV6-5 and TRBJ2-7; TRBD2 matches at 7 bases. The CDR3 totals 14 residues. The V gene end was trimmed by 2 bases and the J gene end by 3 bases; junction bases not matched to a gene: 4. Germline CDR1 reads MNHEY; CDR2 reads SVGAGI. CDR3 in DNA: TGTGCCAGCAGTTACCGCCGGGACTACTACGAGCAGTACTTC. Translated, it gives CASSYRRDYYEQYF.

This clone occurred once. The chain combines TRBV15 with TRBJ1-3, with 7 bases matching TRBD1. After removal of 9 bases from V and 3 bases from J, the junction contained 5 bases not matched to a gene. The CDR3 runs to 13 residues. In germline, CDR1 is LNHNV, CDR2 YYDKDF (reference sequence). In DNA, the CDR3 is TGTGCCACTACGCAGGGGGGTGGAAACACCATATATTTT. Residues: CATTQGGGNTIYF. Filled out from reference TRBV15 and TRBJ1-3, the complete variable domain reads DAMVIQNPRYQVTQFGKPVTLSCSQTLNHNVMYWYQQKSSQAPKLLFHYYDKDFNNEADTPDNFQSRRPNTSFCFLDIRSPGLGDTAMYLCATTQGGGNTIYFGEGSWLTVV.

The rearrangement uses TRBV2 and TRBJ2-4, with D unresolved. Trimming cost V 4 bases and J 13 bases, with 20 bases left between them. The germline V gene has CDR1 SNHLY and CDR2 FYNNEI. CDR3 length: 14 residues. The CDR3, as DNA: TGTGCCAGCAGTGTCTCCCGCGGTGGAGCCGAACAGTACTTC. Amino acids: CASSVSRGGAEQYF.

This rearrangement joins TRBV27 to TRBJ2-5; D may be TRBD1 (6 bases). Germline CDR1 is MNHEY and CDR2 is SMNVEV (reference sequence). The CDR3 contains 14 residues. Trimming left V 1 base short and J 5 bases short, with 11 bases between. CDR3 amino acids: CASSLLGGSETQYF. The CDR3 DNA sequence: TGTGCCAGCAGTTTATTAGGGGGTTCGGAGACCCAGTACTTC.

This chain joins TRBV14 and TRBJ2-1, with D maybe TRBD1 (5 bases). V was clipped by 2 bases and J by 7 bases, with 6 bases between them. The CDR3 is 12 amino acids. CDR1 is SGHDN, CDR2 FVKESK, per germline. The CDR3 coding sequence is TGTGCCAGCAGCCAAAGGGGAAATGAGCAGTTCTTC. Its protein is CASSQRGNEQFF.

The chain links TRBV9 to TRBJ2-1; 8 nucleotides match TRBD1. Germline CDR1 and CDR2: SGDLS and YYNGEE. V was pared by 0 bases and J by 3 bases, with 5 bases of the junction left unmatched. The CDR3 extends over 16 amino acids. The CDR3 DNA is TGTGCCAGCAGCGTAGTGGACACAGGGGGCTACAATGAGCAGTTCTTC. Amino acids: CASSVVDTGGYNEQFF.

The chain employs TRBV7-9 and TRBJ1-1; possibly TRBD1 for D (5 bases). V lost 5 bases, J lost 0 bases, and 19 bases lay in between. Looked up from germline, CDR1 is SEHNR and CDR2 is FQNEAQ (reference sequence). There are 17 residues in the CDR3. The CDR3 region has the DNA TGTGCCAGCAGCCTCACCGCAGGGCATCAGTTGAACACTGAAGCTTTCTTT. It specifies CASSLTAGHQLNTEAFF.

To note about this clone: Other DNA sequences from this sample encode an identical CDR3 as well. The chain joins TRBV9 to TRBJ2-1; D is unclear. The germline V gene has CDR1 SGDLS and CDR2 YYNGEE. Trimming cost V 0 bases and J 3 bases, with 4 bases left between them. The CDR3 has 13 residues. In DNA form, the CDR3 reads TGTGCCAGCAGCGTAGCGGACTACAATGAGCAGTTCTTC. It translates to CASSVADYNEQFF.

The genes are TRBV1 and TRBJ2-5; TRBD2 is the table's D call and was not checked against the DNA. TRBV1 is assigned pseudogene status. This CDR3 comprises 13 residues. The CDR3 reads CTSSPPFPETQYF. Written as DNA, the CDR3 is TGCACCAGCAGCCCCCCCTTCCCAGAGACCCAGTACTTC.

The chain couples TRBV19 to TRBJ1-4, with 9 bases lining up with TRBD1. After removal of 9 bases from V and 8 bases from J, the junction contained 10 bases not matched to a gene. CDR3 length equals 14 residues. CDR1 is LNHDA, CDR2 SQIVND, per germline (reference sequence). This chain's CDR3 is CARHLGTGYEKLFF. CDR3 sequence (DNA): TGTGCCAGACATCTCGGGACAGGGTACGAAAAACTGTTTTTT.

The chain uses TRBV4-3 and TRBJ2-1; D may be TRBD2 (7 bases). This CDR3 region has 17 residues. CDR1 is LGHNA, CDR2 YSLEER, per germline. Trimming stripped 3 bases from V and 5 bases from J, with 20 bases between. CDR3 DNA: TGCGCCAGCAGCCAGGGCCTAAACATGGGGGGGCACAATGAGCAGTTCTTC. It codes for CASSQGLNMGGHNEQFF.